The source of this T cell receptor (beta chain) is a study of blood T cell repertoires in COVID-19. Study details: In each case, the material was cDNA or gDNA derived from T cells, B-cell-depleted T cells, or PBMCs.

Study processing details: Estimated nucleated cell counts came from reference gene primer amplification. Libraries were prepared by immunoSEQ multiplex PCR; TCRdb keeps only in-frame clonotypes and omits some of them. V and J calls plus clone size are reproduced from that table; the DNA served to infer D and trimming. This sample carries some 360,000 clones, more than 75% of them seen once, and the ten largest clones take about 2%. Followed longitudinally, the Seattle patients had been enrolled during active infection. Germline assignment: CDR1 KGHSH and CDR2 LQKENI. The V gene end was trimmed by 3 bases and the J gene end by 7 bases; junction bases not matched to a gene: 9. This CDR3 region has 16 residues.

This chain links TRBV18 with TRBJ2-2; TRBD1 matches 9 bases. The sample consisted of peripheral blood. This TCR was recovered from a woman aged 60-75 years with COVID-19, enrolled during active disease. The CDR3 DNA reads TGTGCCAGCTCACCGGACCAACAGGGGGCCGGCGGGGAGCTGTTTTTT. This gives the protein CASSPDQQGAGGELFF. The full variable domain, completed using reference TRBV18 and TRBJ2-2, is NAGVMQNPRHLVRRRGQEARLRCSPMKGHSHVYWYRQLPEEGLKFMVYLQKENIIDESGMPKERFSAEFPKEGPSILRIQQVVRGDSAAYFCASSPDQQGAGGELFFGEGSRLTVL.